One and the same sample provided the 32 T cell receptor beta chains below, sequenced in a study of CD8+CD57+ T cells in acquired aplastic anemia. Genomic DNA served as template for TCR beta VDJ and CDR3 profiling. One entry per CDR3 protein, called by TCRdb with MiXCR from the reads. Found here are around 200,000 distinct CDR3 sequences, around 60% of them singletons; the top ten hold 25% to 30%. The sequenced sample consisted of sorted CD4+, CD8+, or CD8+CD57+ T cells (not recorded which) from PBMCs. The source is a human donor in good health.

The chain employs TRBV10-3 and TRBJ2-7, with D possibly TRBD1 on 5 matching bases. V was cut by 6 bases and J by 1 base, with 10 bases left in between. Germline CDR1 is ENHRY and CDR2 is SYGVKD. The CDR3 spans 13 residues. CDR3 bases: TGTGCCATCAGCCAGGGTGAATCCTACGAGCAGTACTTC. Its translation: CAISQGESYEQYF.

This clonotype was seen ten or more times. The chain links TRBV11-1 to TRBJ2-7, with D unclear. Germline loops: CDR1 SGHAT, CDR2 FQDESV (reference sequence). V was clipped by 0 bases and J by 6 bases, with 12 bases between them. The CDR3 covers 14 residues. CDR3 in amino acids: CASSLAGNRREQYF. CDR3 sequence (DNA): TGTGCCAGCAGCTTAGCGGGAAATAGGCGCGAGCAGTACTTC.

This clonotype was detected ten times or more. The chain employs TRBV5-1 and TRBJ1-1, with TRBD1 as a possible D gene (5 bases). The V end lost 0 bases, the J end lost 6 bases, and 18 bases lay between the germline ends. Germline V lookup: CDR1 SGHRS, CDR2 YFSETQ. CDR3 length: 16 residues. This CDR3 reads CASSLVEWTLLAEAFF. The CDR3 bases are TGCGCCAGCAGCTTGGTTGAGTGGACACTTTTGGCTGAAGCTTTCTTT.

This clonotype was recorded many times. The chain couples TRBV6-6 to TRBJ2-1; D is undetermined. Trimming pared 0 bases from V and 5 bases from J, leaving 5 bases between. Germline V gives CDR1 MNHNY, CDR2 SVGAGI (reference sequence). The CDR3 totals 13 residues. CDR3 DNA: TGTGCCAGCAGTTACTCGACTGACAATGAGCAGTTCTTC. Translation gives CASSYSTDNEQFF.

This clonotype was seen at least ten times. This rearrangement joins TRBV5-1 to TRBJ1-1; no clear D. V gave up 5 bases and J gave up 0 bases, with 11 bases separating them. This CDR3 has 14 amino acids. Germline CDR1 is SGHRS and CDR2 is YFSETQ. This CDR3 reads CASSYEGMNTEAFF. The CDR3 DNA sequence: TGCGCCAGCAGTTACGAAGGCATGAACACTGAAGCTTTCTTT.

This clonotype was seen more than once but under ten times. This sequence joins TRBV10-2 and TRBJ1-2; no clear D gene. Trimming took 6 bases from V and 8 from J, leaving 13 bases between them. The CDR3 is 12 residues long. Germline CDR1 WSHSY, CDR2 SAAADI. The CDR3 protein is CASRPGERGYTF. CDR3 sequence (DNA): TGCGCCAGCAGGCCCGGAGAGCGCGGCTACACCTTC.

V gene TRBV9 combines with J gene TRBJ1-4; tentatively, D is TRBD1 (5 bases). Per germline, CDR1 SGDLS and CDR2 YYNGEE. V was trimmed by 4 bases and J by 6 bases, leaving 16 bases between them. CDR3 length: 15 amino acids. The CDR3 region is CASSTMGDGDEKLFF. Written as DNA, the CDR3 is TGTGCCAGCAGCACGATGGGGGACGGGGATGAAAAACTGTTTTTT.

With respect to this clonotype: With a much larger clone just one base away, this may be a read error. This sequence joins TRBV27 and TRBJ1-1, with a weak D call TRBD1 (5 bases). The CDR3 has 14 residues. The germline V gene encodes CDR1 MNHEY and CDR2 SMNVEV (reference sequence). In DNA form, the CDR3 reads TGTGCCAGCAGCGCCCAGGGCCCCAACACTGAAGCTTCCTTT. Amino acids: CASSAQGPNTEASF.

This clonotype was counted at least ten times. The chain uses TRBV29-1 and TRBJ2-7, with 9 bases matching TRBD2. CDR3 length: 15 amino acids. CDR1 is SQVTM, CDR2 ANQGSEA, per germline. Losses at the gene ends were 2 bases for V and 3 bases for J; bases not matched to a gene: 8. DNA of the CDR3: TGCAGCGTTGAATTGGGCGGGAGGGCCGGCTACGAGCAGTACTTC. Protein product: CSVELGGRAGYEQYF.

The J gene is TRBJ2-3, the V gene TRBV9; unclear D gene. V gave up 3 bases and J gave up 0 bases, with 8 bases separating them. This CDR3 is 14 amino acids long. The germline CDR1 and CDR2 sequences are SGDLS and YYNGEE. The CDR3 sequence: CASSALSSTDTQYF. In nucleotides, the CDR3 is TGTGCCAGCAGCGCCCTGTCTAGCACAGATACGCAGTATTTT.

CDR3 region: CASARGRTSGALNEQYF. The CDR3 DNA reads as TGTGCCAGTGCTAGAGGCCGGACTAGCGGAGCGCTCAACGAGCAGTACTTC. The chain is built from TRBV19 and TRBJ2-7, with TRBD2 matching 10 bases. The CDR3 covers 17 residues. The V gene end was trimmed by 8 bases and the J gene end by 5 bases; junction bases not matched to a gene: 18. Looked up from germline, CDR1 is LNHDA and CDR2 is SQIVND (reference sequence).

The CDR3 reads CATMRQGSSAFF. DNA for the CDR3: TGTGCAACTATGAGGCAGGGTAGTTCAGCTTTCTTT. This chain joins TRBV12-3 or TRBV12-4 and TRBJ1-1, with D possibly TRBD1 on 5 matching bases. The CDR3 runs to 12 residues.

The CDR3 sequence: CSASAGIGNYGYTF. The DNA for the CDR3 is TGCAGTGCTAGTGCAGGGATCGGTAACTATGGCTACACCTTC. The chain recombines TRBV20-1 with TRBJ1-2, with D possibly being TRBD1 (5 bases). The germline CDR1 and CDR2 sequences are DFQATT and SNEGSKA (reference sequence). Trimming took 3 bases from V and 1 from J, leaving 12 bases between them. The CDR3 runs 14 residues.

This chain links TRBV28 with TRBJ2-2; D unclear. This CDR3 spans 11 amino acids. Germline assignment: CDR1 MDHEN and CDR2 SYDVKM. Trimming cost V 8 bases and J 8 bases, with 9 bases left between them. The CDR3 coding sequence is TGTGCCAGCTACGGCCTGGGGGAGCTGTTTTTT. It specifies CASYGLGELFF.

V usage is TRBV4-1 and J usage is TRBJ2-3; 9 positions agree with TRBD2. V gave up 2 bases and J gave up 4 bases; unmatched junction bases: 4. This CDR3 has 15 residues. Germline CDR1 MGHRA, CDR2 YSYEKL. The CDR3 nucleotides are TGCGCCAGCAGCCAAAGCGGGGGGTCGGCAGATACGCAGTATTTT. This gives the protein CASSQSGGSADTQYF.

On this clonotype itself: Compared with germline, one end of the junction differs, possibly owing to a read error. This sequence joins TRBV7-9 and TRBJ2-7; TRBD1 agrees at 8 bases. The CDR3 runs to 16 residues. The germline CDR1 and CDR2 sequences are SEHNR and FQNEAQ (reference sequence). The CDR3 is CASIITDTGGIYEQHF. Written as DNA, the CDR3 is TGCGCCAGCATCATCACTGATACAGGGGGAATTTACGAGCAGCACTTC.

This clonotype was counted at least ten times. DNA of the CDR3: TGCAGCGTTGAATTTTTAGCGGGGAGCACAGATACGCAGTATTTT. This translates into CSVEFLAGSTDTQYF. V is TRBV29-1 and J is TRBJ2-3; 8 nucleotides match TRBD2. Germline CDR1 is SQVTM and CDR2 is ANQGSEA. Unmatched junction bases numbered 4, after V lost 2 bases and J lost 0 bases. The CDR3 has 15 residues.

J is TRBJ2-1 and V is TRBV7-9, with 11 bases matching TRBD2. V was pared by 5 bases and J by 9 bases, with 9 bases of the junction left unmatched. Germline CDR1 is SEHNR and CDR2 is FQNEAQ (reference sequence). The CDR3 is 15 amino acids. The DNA for the CDR3 is TGTGCCAGCAGCGCTAGCGGGGGGATTTTGGGTGAGCAGTTCTTC. Translation gives CASSASGGILGEQFF.

There are many counts of this clonotype. The V and J genes are TRBV4-1 and TRBJ2-1; a possible D gene is TRBD2 (6 bases). V was clipped by 2 bases and J by 3 bases, with 17 bases between them. The CDR3 runs to 17 residues. Germline values: CDR1 MGHRA, CDR2 YSYEKL. The CDR3 region is CASSQLAGHGSYNEQFF. CDR3 nucleotide sequence: TGCGCCAGCAGCCAACTGGCGGGTCACGGGAGCTACAATGAGCAGTTCTTC.

This clonotype was counted once. A much larger clone is a single base away; this may be a read error. CDR3 amino acids: CASSSGSGDGYTF. For the CDR3, the DNA is TGTGCCAGCAGCTCCGGGAGCGGGGATGGCTACACCTTC. The chain employs TRBV9 and TRBJ1-2; D unresolved. Trimming removed 4 bases at V and 6 bases at J, with 13 bases between. This CDR3 region has 13 residues. From germline, CDR1 is SGDLS and CDR2 YYNGEE.

The chain carries TRBV10-3 and TRBJ2-3, with D tentatively TRBD2 (5 bases). The germline CDR1 and CDR2 sequences are ENHRY and SYGVKD. The CDR3 spans 12 residues. The germline V and J ends were trimmed by 8 bases and 5 bases, with 11 bases remaining between them. CDR3 bases: TGTGCCATCGGGCCCCGGGGAGATACGCAGTATTTT. It encodes CAIGPRGDTQYF.

This sequence joins TRBV20-1 and TRBJ2-2; D call uncertain. The CDR3 consists of 9 residues. CDR1 is DFQATT and CDR2 is SNEGSKA in the germline V gene (reference sequence). V gave up 8 bases and J gave up 8 bases, with 6 bases separating them. CDR3 amino acids: CSTGGELFF. CDR3 DNA: TGCAGTACCGGAGGGGAGCTGTTTTTT.

The rearrangement joins TRBV20-1 to TRBJ2-5; 7 bases align to TRBD1. Germline values: CDR1 DFQATT, CDR2 SNEGSKA (reference sequence). V was pared by 0 bases and J by 12 bases, with 1 base of the junction left unmatched. The CDR3 contains 10 residues. CDR3 coding DNA: TGCAGTGCTAGAGAAACAGGGGAGTACTTC. Translating gives CSARETGEYF.

The V call is TRBV2, the J call TRBJ2-5, with D possibly called TRBD1 or TRBD2 (6 bases each). Germline CDR1 reads SNHLY; CDR2 reads FYNNEI. This CDR3 comprises 13 residues. The germline V and J ends were trimmed by 7 bases and 5 bases, with 14 bases remaining between them. DNA of the CDR3: TGTGCCAGCAACCCAGGGGAGGATGAGACCCAGTACTTC. Protein: CASNPGEDETQYF.

The chain links TRBV15 to TRBJ2-3; 8 nucleotides line up with TRBD1. J lost 4 bases, V lost 5 bases, and 11 bases had no gene match. In germline, CDR1 is LNHNV, CDR2 YYDKDF (reference sequence). This CDR3 has 16 amino acids. CDR3: CATSVSGQVTPDTQYF. DNA of the CDR3: TGTGCCACCAGCGTTTCGGGACAGGTTACCCCAGATACGCAGTATTTT.

This clonotype has ten or more counts. This sequence joins TRBV20-1 and TRBJ2-7, with D perhaps being TRBD1 or TRBD2 (6 bases each). Trimming stripped 1 base from V and 0 bases from J, with 13 bases between. This CDR3 has 15 amino acids. Germline loops: CDR1 DFQATT, CDR2 SNEGSKA (reference sequence). The CDR3 coding sequence is TGCAGTGCTAGAGGAGGGGGGCCCCTCTCCTACGAGCAGTACTTC. It yields the protein CSARGGGPLSYEQYF.

J is TRBJ2-5 and V is TRBV5-4; TRBD1 matches 8 bases. CDR1 and CDR2 from the germline V gene are SGHNT and YYREEE (reference sequence). V gave up 0 bases and J gave up 11 bases; unmatched junction bases: 12. The CDR3 covers 15 residues. The CDR3 DNA reads as TGTGCCAGCAGCTTGGACAGGGGGAGCACAGATACGCAGTACTTC. Protein product: CASSLDRGSTDTQYF.

This clonotype was detected ten times or more. Here the CDR3 DNA reads TGCGCCAGCAGCCAAACAAGCGGGAGCCGAACCGGGGAGCTGTTTTTT. Translation: CASSQTSGSRTGELFF. The chain links TRBV4-1 to TRBJ2-2, with 8 bases fitting TRBD2. J was trimmed by 5 bases and V by 2 bases; bases with no gene match: 7. The germline V gene encodes CDR1 MGHRA and CDR2 YSYEKL. The CDR3 sequence is 16 residues long.

This clonotype occurred many times. The V gene is TRBV6-4, the J gene TRBJ2-7; a possible D gene is TRBD2 (6 bases). V dropped 6 bases and J dropped 2 bases, with 17 bases sitting between them. The CDR3 is 15 residues long. Germline CDR1 and CDR2: MRHNA and SNTAGT. The CDR3, as DNA: TGTGCCAGCAGAGACGAAGTGACTAGTACCTACGAGCAGTACTTC. Residues: CASRDEVTSTYEQYF.

This clonotype was recorded a few times. This chain uses TRBV6-2 or TRBV6-3 with TRBJ2-1; TRBD2 might be the D (6 bases). CDR1 MNHEY and CDR2 SVGEGT come from the germline V gene. This CDR3 spans 14 amino acids. The germline V and J ends were trimmed by 4 bases and 9 bases, with 16 bases remaining between them. CDR3 DNA: TGTGCCAGCAGTTCCCCCTTCCGGGAGACTGAGCAGTTCTTC. It encodes CASSSPFRETEQFF.

V and J are TRBV27 and TRBJ2-3; TRBD2 aligns across 14 bases. J gave up 0 bases and V 5 bases, and 7 bases lay outside the gene matches. The V gene's germline CDR1 is MNHEY and CDR2 SMNVEV (reference sequence). The length of the CDR3 is 18 residues. The CDR3 reads CASSMGLAGDTSTDTQYF. The CDR3 coding sequence is TGTGCCAGCAGTATGGGACTAGCGGGGGACACTAGCACAGATACGCAGTATTTT.

This clonotype was picked up many times. This rearrangement joins TRBV4-1 to TRBJ2-7; 9 bases match TRBD2. Germline V gene lookup returns CDR1 MGHRA and CDR2 YSYEKL. V gave up 3 bases and J gave up 4 bases; unmatched junction bases: 7. The CDR3 sequence is 15 residues long. CDR3 coding DNA: TGCGCCAGCAGCCATCCGACGGGACTAGCTTACGAGCAGTACTTC. This codes for CASSHPTGLAYEQYF.